A single sample is the source of the 8 T cell receptor beta chains below, sequenced in a study of T cell changes during pregnancy in multiple sclerosis. TCRdb's table, derived via immunoSEQ multiplex PCR, lists solely in-frame clones and lacks some. The sample includes roughly 47,000 clones, approximately 90% of them seen just once. Sequenced material: CD8+ T cells from peripheral blood mononuclear cells, taken in the second trimester of pregnancy. The receptors stem from a female donor with multiple sclerosis, enrolled in a pregnancy study.

J is TRBJ2-1 and V is TRBV13; 10 nucleotides agree with TRBD1. J was trimmed by 1 base and V by 4 bases; bases with no gene match: 1. The CDR3 totals 15 residues. From germline, CDR1 is PRHDT and CDR2 FYEKMQ (reference sequence). CDR3 protein: CASSWGQGSYNEQFF. DNA for the CDR3: TGTGCCAGCAGCTGGGGACAGGGGTCCTACAATGAGCAGTTCTTC.

Written as DNA, the CDR3 is TGTGCCACCAGCTCCCAAGCGTCGGGGGCCGGGGAGCTGTTTTTT. Amino acid sequence: CATSSQASGAGELFF. The genes are TRBV15 and TRBJ2-2; possible D gene TRBD2, 6 bases. The length of the CDR3 is 15 residues. From germline, CDR1 is LNHNV and CDR2 YYDKDF (reference sequence). The V end lost 5 bases, the J end lost 6 bases, and 16 bases lay between the germline ends.

This chain connects TRBV5-1 to TRBJ2-2; 8 positions agree with TRBD1. The CDR3 contains 15 residues. With V trimmed by 4 bases and J by 4 bases, 6 bases remained unmatched. Germline V CDR1 and CDR2: SGHRS, YFSETQ. CDR3 in DNA: TGCGCCAGCAGCCCCGGACAGGGAGGCACCGGGGAGCTGTTTTTT. This sequence encodes CASSPGQGGTGELFF.

The chain employs TRBV10-3 and TRBJ2-1; the match to TRBD2 covers 7 bases. Germline CDR1 ENHRY, CDR2 SYGVKD. The CDR3 covers 14 residues. With 10 bases clipped from V and 0 bases from J, the junction kept 6 bases outside the gene matches. The CDR3 DNA follows: TGTGCCACCTTGGGGGGGTACTCCTACAATGAGCAGTTCTTC. Residues: CATLGGYSYNEQFF.

This chain uses TRBV12-5 with TRBJ2-1; TRBD2 aligns across 12 bases. The CDR3 runs to 21 residues. J was trimmed by 7 bases and V by 5 bases; bases with no gene match: 24. Germline CDR1 reads LGHNT; CDR2 reads FRNRAP. CDR3 protein: CASGVTSGLAGGLYGWNEQFF. CDR3 coding DNA: TGTGCTAGTGGTGTAACTTCCGGGCTAGCGGGGGGGTTGTACGGGTGGAATGAGCAGTTCTTC.

This chain joins TRBV7-3 and TRBJ2-3; D call uncertain. Germline CDR1 SGHTA, CDR2 FQGTGA. This CDR3 has 15 residues. V lost 5 bases to trimming and J lost 0 bases, with 12 bases between them. CDR3 residues: CASSDPNFSTDTQYF. The CDR3 nucleotides are TGTGCCAGCAGCGATCCAAACTTCAGCACAGATACGCAGTATTTT.

The J gene is TRBJ2-2, the V gene TRBV7-3; TRBD2 is a possible D gene (6 bases). V gave up 2 bases and J gave up 5 bases, with 21 bases separating them. The CDR3 length is 18 residues. Germline CDR1 is SGHTA and CDR2 is FQGTGA. CDR3 sequence reads: CASSLELVPGGRTGELFF. Here the CDR3 DNA reads TGTGCCAGCAGCTTAGAGTTGGTCCCCGGGGGACGAACCGGGGAGCTGTTTTTT. Using reference TRBV7-3 and TRBJ2-2 for the parts outside the CDR3, the full variable domain is GAGVSQTPSNKVTEKGKYVELRCDPISGHTALYWYRQSLGQGPEFLIYFQGTGAADDSGLPNDRFFAVRPEGSVSTLKIQRTERGDSAVYLCASSLELVPGGRTGELFFGEGSRLTVL.

The chain is built from TRBV4-1 and TRBJ1-2, with D tentatively TRBD1 (5 bases). This CDR3 contains 16 residues. V shed 3 bases and J shed 3 bases, with 17 bases lying between them. CDR1 is MGHRA and CDR2 is YSYEKL in the germline V gene. For the CDR3, the DNA is TGCGCCAGCAGCCACCCCCCCCAGGAGGGGTACTATGGCTACACCTTC. Translated: CASSHPPQEGYYGYTF.